Given below is one T cell receptor beta chain in context. Antigen specificity is unknown. The germline V gene has CDR1 SNHLY and CDR2 FYNNEI. V dropped 7 bases and J dropped 1 base, with 10 bases sitting between them. This CDR3 contains 13 residues. The table came from immunoSEQ multiplex PCR; TCRdb's copy has only in-frame clones and leaves some out. The table includes some 70,000 clones, about four fifths detected once. The data stem from a study of T cell responses to AZD1222 COVID-19 vaccine. Overall study results and limits: Breadth and depth of Spike-specific TCRs rose after two AZD1222 doses. Clonal diversity may have been underestimated, and the donors were mostly white British, with more females than males.

The clonotype originates from an adult in good health. V is TRBV2 and J is TRBJ1-1, with D unclear. The source was peripheral blood, collected on day 0 of AZD1222 vaccination. The DNA of the CDR3 is TGTGCCAGCACTGTATCGGAGAACACTGAAGCTTTCTTT. Its translation: CASTVSENTEAFF.